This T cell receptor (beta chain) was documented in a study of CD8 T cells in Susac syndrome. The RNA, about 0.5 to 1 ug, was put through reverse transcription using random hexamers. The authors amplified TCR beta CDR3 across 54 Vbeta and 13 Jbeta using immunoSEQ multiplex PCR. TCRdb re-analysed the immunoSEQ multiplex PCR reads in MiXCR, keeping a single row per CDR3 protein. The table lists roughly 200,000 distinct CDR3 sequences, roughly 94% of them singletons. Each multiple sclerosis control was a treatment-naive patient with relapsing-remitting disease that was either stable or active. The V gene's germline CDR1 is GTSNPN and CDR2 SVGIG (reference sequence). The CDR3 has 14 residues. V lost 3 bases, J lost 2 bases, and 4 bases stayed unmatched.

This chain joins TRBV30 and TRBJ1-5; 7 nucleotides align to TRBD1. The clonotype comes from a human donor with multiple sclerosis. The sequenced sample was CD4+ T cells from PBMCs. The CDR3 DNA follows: TGTGCCTGGAGAGCTGACAGGGGCAATCAGCCCCAGCATTTT. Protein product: CAWRADRGNQPQHF. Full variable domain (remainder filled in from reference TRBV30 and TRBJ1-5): SQTIHQWPATLVQPVGSPLSLECTVEGTSNPNLYWYRQAAGRGLQLLFYSVGIGQISSEVPQNLSASRPQDRQFILSSKKLLLSDSGFYLCAWRADRGNQPQHFGDGTRLSIL.